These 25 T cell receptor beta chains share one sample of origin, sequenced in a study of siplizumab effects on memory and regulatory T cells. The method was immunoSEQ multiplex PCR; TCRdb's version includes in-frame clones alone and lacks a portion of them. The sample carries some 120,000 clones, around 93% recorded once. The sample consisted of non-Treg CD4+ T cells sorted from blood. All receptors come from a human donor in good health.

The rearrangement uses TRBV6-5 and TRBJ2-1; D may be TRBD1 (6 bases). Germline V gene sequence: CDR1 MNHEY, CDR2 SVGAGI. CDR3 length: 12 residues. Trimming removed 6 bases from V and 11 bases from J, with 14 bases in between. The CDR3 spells CASSSPGTKQFF. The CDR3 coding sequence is TGTGCCAGCAGCTCACCGGGGACAAAGCAGTTCTTC.

CDR3: CASSVGSRVSGANVLTF. CDR3 nucleotide sequence: TGTGCCAGCAGTGTAGGCAGTAGAGTCTCTGGGGCCAACGTCCTGACTTTC. The chain recombines TRBV2 with TRBJ2-6; D gene unclear. Germline V lookup: CDR1 SNHLY, CDR2 FYNNEI. V was cut by 4 bases and J by 0 bases, with 13 bases left in between. The CDR3 runs to 17 residues. Complete variable domain (other parts from reference TRBV2 and TRBJ2-6): EPEVTQTPSHQVTQMGQEVILRCVPISNHLYFYWYRQILGQKVEFLVSFYNNEISEKSEIFDDQFSVERPDGSNFTLKIRSTKLEDSAMYFCASSVGSRVSGANVLTFGAGSRLTVL.

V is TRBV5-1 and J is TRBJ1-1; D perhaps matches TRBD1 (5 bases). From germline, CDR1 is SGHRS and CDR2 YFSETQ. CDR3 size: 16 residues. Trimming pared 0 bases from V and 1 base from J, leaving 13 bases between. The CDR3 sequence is CASSLAAGEGNTEAFF. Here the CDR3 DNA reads TGCGCCAGCAGCTTGGCGGCGGGGGAGGGGAACACTGAAGCTTTCTTT.

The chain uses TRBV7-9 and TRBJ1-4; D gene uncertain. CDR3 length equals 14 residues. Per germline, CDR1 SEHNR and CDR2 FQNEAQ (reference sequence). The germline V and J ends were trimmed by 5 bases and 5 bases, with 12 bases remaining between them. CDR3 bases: TGTGCCAGCAGCCCCGGAGCAGAGAATGAAAAACTGTTTTTT. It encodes CASSPGAENEKLFF.

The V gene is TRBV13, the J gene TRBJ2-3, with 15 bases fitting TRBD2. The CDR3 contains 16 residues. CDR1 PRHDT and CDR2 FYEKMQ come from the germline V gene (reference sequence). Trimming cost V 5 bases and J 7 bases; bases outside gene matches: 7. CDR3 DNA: TGTGCCAGCAGCCGCGGACTAGCGGGGGGGCTGAATACGCAGTATTTT. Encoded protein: CASSRGLAGGLNTQYF.

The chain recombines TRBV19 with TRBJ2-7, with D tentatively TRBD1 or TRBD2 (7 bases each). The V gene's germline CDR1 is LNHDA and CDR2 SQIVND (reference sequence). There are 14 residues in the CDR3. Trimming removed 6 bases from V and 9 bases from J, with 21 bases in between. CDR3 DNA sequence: TGTGCCAGTAGGCCGGGTGGGGAGGGGGCCCGGCAGTACTTC. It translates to CASRPGGEGARQYF.

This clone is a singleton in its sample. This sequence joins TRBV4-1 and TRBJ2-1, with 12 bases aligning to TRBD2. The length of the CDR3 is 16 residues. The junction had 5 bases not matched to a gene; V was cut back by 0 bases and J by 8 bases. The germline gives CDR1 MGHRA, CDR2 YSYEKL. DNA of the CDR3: TGCGCCAGCAGCCAAGATCTAGCGGGGGGGCTGGATGAGCAGTTCTTC. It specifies CASSQDLAGGLDEQFF.

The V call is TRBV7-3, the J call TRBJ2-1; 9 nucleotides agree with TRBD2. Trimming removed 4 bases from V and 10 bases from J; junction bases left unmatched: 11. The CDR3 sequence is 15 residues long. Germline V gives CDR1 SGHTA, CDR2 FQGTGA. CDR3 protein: CASSSSGTSPMEQFF. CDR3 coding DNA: TGTGCCAGCAGCTCGTCCGGGACTAGCCCGATGGAGCAGTTCTTC.

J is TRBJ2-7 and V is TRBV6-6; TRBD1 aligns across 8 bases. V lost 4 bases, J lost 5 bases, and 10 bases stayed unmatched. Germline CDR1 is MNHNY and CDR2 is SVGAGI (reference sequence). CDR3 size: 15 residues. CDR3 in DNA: TGTGCCAGCAGTTGGACAGGGTCCGCGGTGAACGAGCAGTACTTC. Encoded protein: CASSWTGSAVNEQYF.

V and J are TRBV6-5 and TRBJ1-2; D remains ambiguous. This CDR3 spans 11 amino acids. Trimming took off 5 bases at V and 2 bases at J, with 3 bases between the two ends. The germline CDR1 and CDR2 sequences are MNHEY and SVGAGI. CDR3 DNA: TGTGCCAGCAGTAACAACTATGGCTACACCTTC. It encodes CASSNNYGYTF.

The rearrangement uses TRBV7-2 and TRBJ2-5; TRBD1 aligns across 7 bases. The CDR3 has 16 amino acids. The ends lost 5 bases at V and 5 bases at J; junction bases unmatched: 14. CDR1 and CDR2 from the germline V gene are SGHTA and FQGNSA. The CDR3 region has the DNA TGTGCCAGCAGCCACGCACAGGGGCCCAGGTCCGAGACCCAGTACTTC. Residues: CASSHAQGPRSETQYF.

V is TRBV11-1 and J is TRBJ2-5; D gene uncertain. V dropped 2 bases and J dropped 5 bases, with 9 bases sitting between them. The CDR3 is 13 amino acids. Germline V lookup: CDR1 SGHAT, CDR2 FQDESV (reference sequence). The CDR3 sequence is CASSLSPGETQYF. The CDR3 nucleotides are TGTGCCAGCAGCTTATCCCCGGGTGAGACCCAGTACTTC.

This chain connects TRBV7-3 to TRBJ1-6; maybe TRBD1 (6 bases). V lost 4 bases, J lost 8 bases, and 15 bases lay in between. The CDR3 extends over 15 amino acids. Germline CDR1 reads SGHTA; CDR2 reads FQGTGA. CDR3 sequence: CASSSVGGRDSPLHF. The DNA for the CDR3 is TGTGCCAGCAGCTCGGTGGGGGGGCGAGATTCACCCCTCCACTTT.

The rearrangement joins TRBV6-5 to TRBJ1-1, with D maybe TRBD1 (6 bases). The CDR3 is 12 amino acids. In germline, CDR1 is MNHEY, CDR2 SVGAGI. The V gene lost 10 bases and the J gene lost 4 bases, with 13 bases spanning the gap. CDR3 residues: CATSQGSTEAFF. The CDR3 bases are TGTGCCACTTCACAGGGAAGCACTGAAGCTTTCTTT.

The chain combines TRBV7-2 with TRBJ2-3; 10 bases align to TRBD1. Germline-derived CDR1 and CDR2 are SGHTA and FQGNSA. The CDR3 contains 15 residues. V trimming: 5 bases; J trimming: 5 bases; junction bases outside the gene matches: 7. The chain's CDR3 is CASSPQTGGEDTQYF. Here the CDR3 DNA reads TGTGCCAGCAGCCCACAGACAGGGGGCGAAGATACGCAGTATTTT.

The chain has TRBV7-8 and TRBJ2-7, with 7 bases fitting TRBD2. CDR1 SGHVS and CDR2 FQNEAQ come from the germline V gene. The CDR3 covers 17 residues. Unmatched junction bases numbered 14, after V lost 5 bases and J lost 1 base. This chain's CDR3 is CASSPRPGSSGSYEQYF. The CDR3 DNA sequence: TGTGCCAGCAGCCCACGCCCCGGGTCTAGCGGATCCTACGAGCAGTACTTC.

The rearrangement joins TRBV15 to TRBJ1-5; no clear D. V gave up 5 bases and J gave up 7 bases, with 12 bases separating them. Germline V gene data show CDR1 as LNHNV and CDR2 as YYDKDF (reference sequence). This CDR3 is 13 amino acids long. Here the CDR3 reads CATSVSPGQPQHF. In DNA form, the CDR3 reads TGTGCCACCAGCGTTAGTCCCGGGCAGCCCCAGCATTTT.

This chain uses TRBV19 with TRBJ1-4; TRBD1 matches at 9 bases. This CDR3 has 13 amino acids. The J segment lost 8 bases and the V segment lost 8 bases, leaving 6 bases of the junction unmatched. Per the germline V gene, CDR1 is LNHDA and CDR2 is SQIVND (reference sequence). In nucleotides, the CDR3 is TGTGCCAGTTACGGACAGGGGCGCGAAAAACTGTTTTTT. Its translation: CASYGQGREKLFF. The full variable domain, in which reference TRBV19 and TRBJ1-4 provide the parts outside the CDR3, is DGGITQSPKYLFRKEGQNVTLSCEQNLNHDAMYWYRQDPGQGLRLIYYSQIVNDFQKGDIAEGYSVSREKKESFPLTVTSAQKNPTAFYLCASYGQGREKLFFGSGTQLSVL.

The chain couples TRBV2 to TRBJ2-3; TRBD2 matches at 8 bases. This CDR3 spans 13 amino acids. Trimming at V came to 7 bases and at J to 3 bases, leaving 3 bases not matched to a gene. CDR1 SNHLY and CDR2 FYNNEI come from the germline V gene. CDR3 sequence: CASNGGGTDTQYF. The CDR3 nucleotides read TGTGCCAGCAACGGGGGGGGGACAGATACGCAGTATTTT.

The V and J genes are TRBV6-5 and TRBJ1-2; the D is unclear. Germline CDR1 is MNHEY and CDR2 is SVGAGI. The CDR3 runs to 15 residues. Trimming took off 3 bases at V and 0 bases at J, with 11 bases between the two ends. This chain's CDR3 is CASSYGRSPNYGYTF. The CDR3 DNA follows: TGTGCCAGCAGTTATGGACGCTCACCTAACTATGGCTACACCTTC.

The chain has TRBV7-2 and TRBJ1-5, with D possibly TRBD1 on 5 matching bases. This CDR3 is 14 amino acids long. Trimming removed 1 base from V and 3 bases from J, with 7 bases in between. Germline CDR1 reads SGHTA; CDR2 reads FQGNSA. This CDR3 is CASSLVGDNQPQHF. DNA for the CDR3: TGTGCCAGCAGCTTAGTGGGGGACAATCAGCCCCAGCATTTT.

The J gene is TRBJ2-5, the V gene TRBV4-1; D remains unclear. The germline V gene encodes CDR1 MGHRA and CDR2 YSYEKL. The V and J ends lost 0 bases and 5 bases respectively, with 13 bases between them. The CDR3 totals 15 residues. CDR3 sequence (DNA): TGCGCCAGCAGCCAAGATCGTGGAAACTCGGAGACCCAGTACTTC. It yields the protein CASSQDRGNSETQYF.

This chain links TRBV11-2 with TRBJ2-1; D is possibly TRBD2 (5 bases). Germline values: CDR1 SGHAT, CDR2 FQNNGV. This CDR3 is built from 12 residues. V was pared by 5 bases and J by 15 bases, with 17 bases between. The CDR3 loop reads CASSPKARDPFF. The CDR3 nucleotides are TGTGCCAGCAGCCCGAAGGCCCGGGATCCGTTCTTC. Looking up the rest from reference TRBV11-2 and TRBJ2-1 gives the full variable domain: EAGVAQSPRYKIIEKRQSVAFWCNPISGHATLYWYQQILGQGPKLLIQFQNNGVVDDSQLPKDRFSAERLKGVDSTLKIQPAKLEDSAVYLCASSPKARDPFFGPGTRLTVL.

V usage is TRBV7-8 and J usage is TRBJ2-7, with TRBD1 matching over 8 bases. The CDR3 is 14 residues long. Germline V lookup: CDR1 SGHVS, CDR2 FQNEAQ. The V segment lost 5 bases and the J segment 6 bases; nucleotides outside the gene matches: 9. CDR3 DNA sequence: TGTGCCAGCAGCCACCAGGGGGCGCAAGGCGAGCAGTACTTC. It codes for CASSHQGAQGEQYF.

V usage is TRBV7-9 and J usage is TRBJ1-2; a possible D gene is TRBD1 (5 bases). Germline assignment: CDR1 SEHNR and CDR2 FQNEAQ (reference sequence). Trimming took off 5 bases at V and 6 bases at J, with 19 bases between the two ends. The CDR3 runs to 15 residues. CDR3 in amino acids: CASSLGDGRGDGYTF. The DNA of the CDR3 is TGTGCCAGCAGCCTGGGGGACGGCAGAGGGGATGGCTACACCTTC.